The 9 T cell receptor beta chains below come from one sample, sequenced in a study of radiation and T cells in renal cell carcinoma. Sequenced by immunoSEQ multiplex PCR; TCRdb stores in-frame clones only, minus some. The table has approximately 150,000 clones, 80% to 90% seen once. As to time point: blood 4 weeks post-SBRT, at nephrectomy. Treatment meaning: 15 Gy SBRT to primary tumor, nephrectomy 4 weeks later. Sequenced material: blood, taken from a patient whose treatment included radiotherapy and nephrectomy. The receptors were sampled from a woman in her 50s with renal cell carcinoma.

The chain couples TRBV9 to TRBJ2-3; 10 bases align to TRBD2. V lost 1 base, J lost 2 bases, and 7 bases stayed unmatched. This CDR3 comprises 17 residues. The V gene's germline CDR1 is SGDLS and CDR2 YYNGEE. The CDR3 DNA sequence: TGTGCCAGCAGCGTATATCCTAGCGGGAGTAACACAGATACGCAGTATTTT. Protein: CASSVYPSGSNTDTQYF.

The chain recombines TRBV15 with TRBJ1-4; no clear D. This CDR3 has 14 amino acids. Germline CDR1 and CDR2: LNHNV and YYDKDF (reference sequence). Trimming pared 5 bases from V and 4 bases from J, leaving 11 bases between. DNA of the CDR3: TGTGCCACCAGCGTCCTCCGTGGTAATGAAAAACTGTTTTTT. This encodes CATSVLRGNEKLFF.

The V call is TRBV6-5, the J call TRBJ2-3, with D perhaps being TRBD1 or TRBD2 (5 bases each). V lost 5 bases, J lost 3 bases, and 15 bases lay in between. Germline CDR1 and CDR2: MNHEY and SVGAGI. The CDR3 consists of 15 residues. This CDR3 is CASSGSAPGTDTQYF. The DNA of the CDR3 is TGTGCCAGCAGTGGTAGCGCCCCAGGGACAGATACGCAGTATTTT.

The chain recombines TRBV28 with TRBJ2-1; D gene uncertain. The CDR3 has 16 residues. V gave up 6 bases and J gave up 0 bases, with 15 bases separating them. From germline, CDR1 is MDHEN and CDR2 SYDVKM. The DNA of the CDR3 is TGTGCCAGCAGGTCGCTCGCTCCGAGCTCCTACAATGAGCAGTTCTTC. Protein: CASRSLAPSSYNEQFF.

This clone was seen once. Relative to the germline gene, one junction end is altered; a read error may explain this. CDR3 in DNA: TGCGCCAGCAGTGAAGGTAAAGGTTTCTCCCACGAGCAGTACTTC. Its translation is CASSEGKGFSHEQYF. This chain uses TRBV10-1 with TRBJ2-7; D uncertain. Germline lookup yields CDR1 WNHNN and CDR2 SYGVQD (reference sequence). This CDR3 is 15 amino acids long.

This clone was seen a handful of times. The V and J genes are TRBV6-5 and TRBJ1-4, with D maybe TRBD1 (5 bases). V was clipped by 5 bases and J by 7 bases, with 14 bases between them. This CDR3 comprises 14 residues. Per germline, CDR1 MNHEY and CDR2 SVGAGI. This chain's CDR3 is CASSNGQDTEKLFF. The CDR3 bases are TGTGCCAGCAGTAACGGACAAGACACTGAAAAACTGTTTTTT.

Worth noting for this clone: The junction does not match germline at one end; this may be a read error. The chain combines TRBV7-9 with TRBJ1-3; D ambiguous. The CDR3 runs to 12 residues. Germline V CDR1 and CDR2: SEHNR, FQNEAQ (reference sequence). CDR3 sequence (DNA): TGTGCCAGCAGCATAGCTGGAAACACCATATATTTT. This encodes CASSIAGNTIYF.

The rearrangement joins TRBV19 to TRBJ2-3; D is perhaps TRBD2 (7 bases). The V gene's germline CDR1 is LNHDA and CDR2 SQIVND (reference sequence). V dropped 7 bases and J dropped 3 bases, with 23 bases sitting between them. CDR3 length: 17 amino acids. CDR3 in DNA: TGTGCCAGTACGCAAGATTGGGGGGGGGCCTCGACAGATACGCAGTATTTT. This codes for CASTQDWGGASTDTQYF.

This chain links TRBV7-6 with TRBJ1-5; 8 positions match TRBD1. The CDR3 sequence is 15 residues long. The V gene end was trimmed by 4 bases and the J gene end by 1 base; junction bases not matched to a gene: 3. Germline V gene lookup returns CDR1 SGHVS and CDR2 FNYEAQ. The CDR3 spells CASSSGQGSNQPQHF. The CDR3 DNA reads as TGTGCCAGCAGCTCCGGACAGGGCAGCAATCAGCCCCAGCATTTT.